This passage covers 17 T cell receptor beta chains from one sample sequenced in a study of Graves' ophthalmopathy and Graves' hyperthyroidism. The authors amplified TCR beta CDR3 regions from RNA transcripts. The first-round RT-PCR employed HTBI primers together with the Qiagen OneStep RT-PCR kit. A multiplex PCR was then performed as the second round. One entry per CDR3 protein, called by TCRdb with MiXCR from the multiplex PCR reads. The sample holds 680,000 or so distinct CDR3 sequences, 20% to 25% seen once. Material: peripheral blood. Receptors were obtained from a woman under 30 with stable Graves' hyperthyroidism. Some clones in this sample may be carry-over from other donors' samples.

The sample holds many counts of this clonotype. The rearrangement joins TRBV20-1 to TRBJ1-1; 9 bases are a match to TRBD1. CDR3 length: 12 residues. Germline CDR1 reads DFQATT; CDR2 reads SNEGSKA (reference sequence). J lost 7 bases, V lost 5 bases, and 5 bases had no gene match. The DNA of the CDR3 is TGCAGTGCTCGACGGGACAGGGATGAAGCTTTCTTT. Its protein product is CSARRDRDEAFF.

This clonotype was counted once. The CDR3 DNA reads TGTGCCAGCAGTGAAGCGGGCAGAAAGACCCAGTACTTC. Translating it yields CASSEAGRKTQYF. V gene TRBV6-1 combines with J gene TRBJ2-5; D gene ambiguous. V lost 0 bases to trimming and J lost 6 bases, with 8 bases between them. The length of the CDR3 is 13 residues. Germline assignment: CDR1 MNHNS and CDR2 SASEGT.

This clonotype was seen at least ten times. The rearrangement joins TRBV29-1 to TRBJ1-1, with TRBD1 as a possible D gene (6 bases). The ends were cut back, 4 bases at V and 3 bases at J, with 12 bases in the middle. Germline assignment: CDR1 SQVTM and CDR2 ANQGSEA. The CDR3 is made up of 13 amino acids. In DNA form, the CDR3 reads TGCAGCGTTGGCCGGGACACCGACACTGAAGCTTTCTTT. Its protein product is CSVGRDTDTEAFF.

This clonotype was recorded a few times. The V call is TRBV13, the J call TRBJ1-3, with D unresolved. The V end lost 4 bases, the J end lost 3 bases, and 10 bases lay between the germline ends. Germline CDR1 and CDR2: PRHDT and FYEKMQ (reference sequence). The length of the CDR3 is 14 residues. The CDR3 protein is CASSWTRGGNTIYF. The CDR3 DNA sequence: TGTGCCAGCAGCTGGACGCGGGGTGGAAACACCATATATTTT. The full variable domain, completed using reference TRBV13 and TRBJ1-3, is AAGVIQSPRHLIKEKRETATLKCYPIPRHDTVYWYQQGPGQDPQFLISFYEKMQSDKGSIPDRFSAQQFSDYHSELNMSSLELGDSALYFCASSWTRGGNTIYFGEGSWLTVV.

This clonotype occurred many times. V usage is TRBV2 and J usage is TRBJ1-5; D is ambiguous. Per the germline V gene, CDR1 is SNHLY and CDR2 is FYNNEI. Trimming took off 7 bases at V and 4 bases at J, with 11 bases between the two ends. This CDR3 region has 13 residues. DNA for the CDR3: TGTGCCAGCATCGGGCAGGAAAATCAGCCCCAGCATTTT. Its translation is CASIGQENQPQHF.

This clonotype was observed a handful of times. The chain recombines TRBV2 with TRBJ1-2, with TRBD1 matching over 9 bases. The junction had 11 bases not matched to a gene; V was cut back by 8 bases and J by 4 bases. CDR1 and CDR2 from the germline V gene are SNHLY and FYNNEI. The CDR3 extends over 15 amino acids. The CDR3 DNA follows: TGTGCCAGCGCAGGACAGGGGATCTCTTCCTATGGCTACACCTTC. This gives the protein CASAGQGISSYGYTF.

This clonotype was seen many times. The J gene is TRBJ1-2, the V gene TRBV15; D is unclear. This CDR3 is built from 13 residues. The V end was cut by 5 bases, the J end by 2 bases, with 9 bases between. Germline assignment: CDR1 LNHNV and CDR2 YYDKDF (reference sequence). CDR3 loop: CATSVAGNYGYTF. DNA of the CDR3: TGTGCCACCAGCGTAGCGGGCAACTATGGCTACACCTTC.

CDR3 sequence: CASSPGKANYGYTF. In DNA, the CDR3 is TGTGCCAGCAGTCCAGGGAAGGCTAACTATGGCTACACCTTC. The V and J genes are TRBV6-1 and TRBJ1-2; TRBD1 might be the D (5 bases). Trimming shortened V by 5 bases and J by 0 bases, and 10 bases separated the two germline ends. From germline, CDR1 is MNHNS and CDR2 SASEGT. The CDR3 spans 14 residues.

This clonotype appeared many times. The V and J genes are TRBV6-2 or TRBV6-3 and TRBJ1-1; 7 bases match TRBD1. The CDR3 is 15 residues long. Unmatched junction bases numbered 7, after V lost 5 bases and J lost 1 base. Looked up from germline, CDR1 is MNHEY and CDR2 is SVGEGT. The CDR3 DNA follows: TGTGCCAGCAGTCAGCACAGGGACAGGAACACTGAAGCTTTCTTT. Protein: CASSQHRDRNTEAFF.

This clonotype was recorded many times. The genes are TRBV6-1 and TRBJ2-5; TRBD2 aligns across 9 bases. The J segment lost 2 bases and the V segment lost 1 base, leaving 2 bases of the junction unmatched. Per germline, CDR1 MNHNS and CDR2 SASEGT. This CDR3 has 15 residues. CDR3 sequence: CASSEVRGGQETQYF. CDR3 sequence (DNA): TGTGCCAGCAGTGAAGTGCGGGGGGGACAAGAGACCCAGTACTTC.

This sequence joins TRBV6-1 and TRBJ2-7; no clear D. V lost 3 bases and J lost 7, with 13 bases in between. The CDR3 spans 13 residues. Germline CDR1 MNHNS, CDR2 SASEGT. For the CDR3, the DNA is TGTGCCAGCAGTGAGTACCCAGTCGGGGAGCAGTACTTC. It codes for CASSEYPVGEQYF.

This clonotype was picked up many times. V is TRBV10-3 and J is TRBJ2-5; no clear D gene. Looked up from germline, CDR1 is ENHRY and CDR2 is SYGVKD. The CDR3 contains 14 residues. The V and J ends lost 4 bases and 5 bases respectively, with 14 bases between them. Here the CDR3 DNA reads TGTGCCATCAGTGTCGGGCCCGGTGGGGAGACCCAGTACTTC. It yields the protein CAISVGPGGETQYF.

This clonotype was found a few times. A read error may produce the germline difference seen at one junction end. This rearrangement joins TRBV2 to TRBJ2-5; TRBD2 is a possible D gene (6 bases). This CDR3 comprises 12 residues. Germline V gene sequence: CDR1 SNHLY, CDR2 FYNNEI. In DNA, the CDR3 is TGTGCCAGCAGTGTAGCGGAGGAGACCCGGTACTTC. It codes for CASSVAEETRYF.

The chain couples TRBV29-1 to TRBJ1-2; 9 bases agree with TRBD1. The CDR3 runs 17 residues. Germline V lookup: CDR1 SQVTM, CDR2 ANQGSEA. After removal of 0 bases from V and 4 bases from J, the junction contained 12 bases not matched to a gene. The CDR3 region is CSVEDLTGTGRGYGYTF. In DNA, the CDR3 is TGCAGCGTTGAAGATCTGACCGGGACAGGGAGGGGCTATGGCTACACCTTC.

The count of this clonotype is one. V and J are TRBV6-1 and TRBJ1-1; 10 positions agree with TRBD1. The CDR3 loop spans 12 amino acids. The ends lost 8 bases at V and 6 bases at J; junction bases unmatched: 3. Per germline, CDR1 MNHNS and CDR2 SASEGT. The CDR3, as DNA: TGTGCCAGCTGGACAGGGGGGCCTGAAGCTTTCTTT. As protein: CASWTGGPEAFF.

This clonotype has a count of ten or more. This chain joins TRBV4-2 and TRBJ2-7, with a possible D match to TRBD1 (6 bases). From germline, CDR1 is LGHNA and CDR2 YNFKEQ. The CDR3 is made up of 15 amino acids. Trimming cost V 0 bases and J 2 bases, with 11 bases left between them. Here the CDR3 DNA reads TGTGCCAGCAGCCAAGAGGGGGCCAGAGCCTACGAGCAGTACTTC. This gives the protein CASSQEGARAYEQYF.

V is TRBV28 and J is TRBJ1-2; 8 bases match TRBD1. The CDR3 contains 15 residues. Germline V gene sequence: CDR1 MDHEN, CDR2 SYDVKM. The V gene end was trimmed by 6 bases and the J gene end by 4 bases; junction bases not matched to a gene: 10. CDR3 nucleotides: TGTGCCAGCAGCGACCCGCCAGGGGGCGGCTATGGCTACACCTTC. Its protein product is CASSDPPGGGYGYTF.